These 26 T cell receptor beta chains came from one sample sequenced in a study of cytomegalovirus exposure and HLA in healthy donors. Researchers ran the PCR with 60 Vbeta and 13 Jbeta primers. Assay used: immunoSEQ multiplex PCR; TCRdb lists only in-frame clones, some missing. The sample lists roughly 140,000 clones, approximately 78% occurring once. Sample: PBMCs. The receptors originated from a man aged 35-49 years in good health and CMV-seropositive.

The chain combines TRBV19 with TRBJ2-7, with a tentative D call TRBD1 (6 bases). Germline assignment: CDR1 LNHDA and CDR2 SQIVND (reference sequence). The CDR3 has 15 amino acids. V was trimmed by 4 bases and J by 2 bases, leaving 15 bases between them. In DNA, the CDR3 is TGTGCCAGTAGTAGTGTGACGACAGGAGCCTACGAGCAGTACTTC. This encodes CASSSVTTGAYEQYF. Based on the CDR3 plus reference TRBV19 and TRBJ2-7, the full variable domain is DGGITQSPKYLFRKEGQNVTLSCEQNLNHDAMYWYRQDPGQGLRLIYYSQIVNDFQKGDIAEGYSVSREKKESFPLTVTSAQKNPTAFYLCASSSVTTGAYEQYFGPGTRLTVT.

CDR3 sequence reads: CASSSRGVETDTQYF. Written as DNA, the CDR3 is TGTGCCAGCAGCTCCCGAGGAGTGGAGACAGATACGCAGTATTTT. V usage is TRBV7-9 and J usage is TRBJ2-3; D is unresolved. The germline CDR1 and CDR2 sequences are SEHNR and FQNEAQ (reference sequence). V was trimmed by 4 bases and J by 3 bases, leaving 14 bases between them. This CDR3 spans 15 amino acids.

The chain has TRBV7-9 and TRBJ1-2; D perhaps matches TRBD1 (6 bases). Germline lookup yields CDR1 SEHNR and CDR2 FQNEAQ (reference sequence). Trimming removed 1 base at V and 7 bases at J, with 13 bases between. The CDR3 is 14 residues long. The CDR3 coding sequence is TGTGCCAGCAGCTTAGGGGTGGGGGCTGCTGGCTACACCTTC. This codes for CASSLGVGAAGYTF.

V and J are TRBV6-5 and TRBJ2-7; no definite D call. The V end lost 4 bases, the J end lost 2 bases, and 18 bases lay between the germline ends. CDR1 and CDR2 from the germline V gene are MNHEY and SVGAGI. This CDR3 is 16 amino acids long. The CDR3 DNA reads TGTGCCAGCAGTTTCACCTCGCCACAGAGTCCCTACGAGCAGTACTTC. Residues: CASSFTSPQSPYEQYF.

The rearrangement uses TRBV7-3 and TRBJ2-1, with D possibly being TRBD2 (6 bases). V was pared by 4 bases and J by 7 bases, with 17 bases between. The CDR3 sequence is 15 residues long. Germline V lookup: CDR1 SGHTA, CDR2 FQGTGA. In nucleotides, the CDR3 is TGTGCCAGCAGCTCTGCCCCGGGAGTTAAGAATGAGCAGTTCTTC. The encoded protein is CASSSAPGVKNEQFF. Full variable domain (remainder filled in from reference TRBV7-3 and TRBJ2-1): GAGVSQTPSNKVTEKGKYVELRCDPISGHTALYWYRQSLGQGPEFLIYFQGTGAADDSGLPNDRFFAVRPEGSVSTLKIQRTERGDSAVYLCASSSAPGVKNEQFFGPGTRLTVL.

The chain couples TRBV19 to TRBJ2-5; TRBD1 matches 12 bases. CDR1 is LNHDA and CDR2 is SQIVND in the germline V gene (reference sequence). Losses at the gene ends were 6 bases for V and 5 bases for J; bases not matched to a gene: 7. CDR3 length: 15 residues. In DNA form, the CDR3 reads TGTGCCAGTAGCCGGGGACAGGGGGCTTCTGAGACCCAGTACTTC. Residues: CASSRGQGASETQYF. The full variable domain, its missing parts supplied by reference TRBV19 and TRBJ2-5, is DGGITQSPKYLFRKEGQNVTLSCEQNLNHDAMYWYRQDPGQGLRLIYYSQIVNDFQKGDIAEGYSVSREKKESFPLTVTSAQKNPTAFYLCASSRGQGASETQYFGPGTRLLVL.

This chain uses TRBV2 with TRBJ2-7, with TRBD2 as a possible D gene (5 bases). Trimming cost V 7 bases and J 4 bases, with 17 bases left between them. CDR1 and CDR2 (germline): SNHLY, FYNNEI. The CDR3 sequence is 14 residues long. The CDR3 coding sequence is TGTGCCAGCATCCTAGGGTCGGGGTCGTACGAGCAGTACTTC. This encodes CASILGSGSYEQYF.

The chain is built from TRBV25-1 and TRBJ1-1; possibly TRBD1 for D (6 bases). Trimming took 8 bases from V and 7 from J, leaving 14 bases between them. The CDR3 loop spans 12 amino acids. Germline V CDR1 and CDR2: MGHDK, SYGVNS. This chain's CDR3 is CASSTGSSEAFF. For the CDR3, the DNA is TGTGCCAGCTCTACAGGGTCGAGTGAAGCTTTCTTT.

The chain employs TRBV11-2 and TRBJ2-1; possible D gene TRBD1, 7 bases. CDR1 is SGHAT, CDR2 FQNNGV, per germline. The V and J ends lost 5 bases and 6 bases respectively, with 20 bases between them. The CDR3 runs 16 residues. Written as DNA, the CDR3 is TGTGCCAGCAGCGGACAGGCGGAAGCGGGCCGCAATGAGCAGTTCTTC. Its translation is CASSGQAEAGRNEQFF.

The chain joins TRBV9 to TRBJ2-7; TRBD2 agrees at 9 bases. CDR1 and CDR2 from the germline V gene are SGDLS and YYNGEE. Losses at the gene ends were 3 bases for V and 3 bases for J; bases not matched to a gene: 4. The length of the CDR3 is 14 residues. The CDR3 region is CASSEATSGYEQYF. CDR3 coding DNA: TGTGCCAGCAGCGAGGCGACTAGCGGCTACGAGCAGTACTTC. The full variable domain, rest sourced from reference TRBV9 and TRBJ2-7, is DSGVTQTPKHLITATGQRVTLRCSPRSGDLSVYWYQQSLDQGLQFLIQYYNGEERAKGNILERFSAQQFPDLHSELNLSSLELGDSALYFCASSEATSGYEQYFGPGTRLTVT.

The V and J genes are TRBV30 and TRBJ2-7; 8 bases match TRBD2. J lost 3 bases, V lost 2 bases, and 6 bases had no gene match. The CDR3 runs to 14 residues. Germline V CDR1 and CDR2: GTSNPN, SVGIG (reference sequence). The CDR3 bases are TGTGCCTGGAGTATAAGCGGGGGCATCTACGAGCAGTACTTC. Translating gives CAWSISGGIYEQYF. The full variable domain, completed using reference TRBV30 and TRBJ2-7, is SQTIHQWPATLVQPVGSPLSLECTVEGTSNPNLYWYRQAAGRGLQLLFYSVGIGQISSEVPQNLSASRPQDRQFILSSKKLLLSDSGFYLCAWSISGGIYEQYFGPGTRLTVT.

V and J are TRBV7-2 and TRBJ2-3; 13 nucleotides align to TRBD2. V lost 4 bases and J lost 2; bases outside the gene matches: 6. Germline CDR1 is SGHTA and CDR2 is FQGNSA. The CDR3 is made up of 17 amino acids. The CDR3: CASSWTSGSGFTDTQYF. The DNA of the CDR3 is TGTGCCAGCAGCTGGACTAGCGGGAGCGGTTTCACAGATACGCAGTATTTT.

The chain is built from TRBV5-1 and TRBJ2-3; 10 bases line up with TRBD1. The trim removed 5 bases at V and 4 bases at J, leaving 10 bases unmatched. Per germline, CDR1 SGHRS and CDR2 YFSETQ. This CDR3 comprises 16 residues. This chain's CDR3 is CASRVERDRGPDTQYF. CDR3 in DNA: TGCGCCAGCAGGGTTGAACGGGACAGGGGACCAGATACGCAGTATTTT.

The CDR3 DNA is TGTGCCAGCAGTGATGGCCAGACAAATGAAAAACTGTTTTTT. This sequence encodes CASSDGQTNEKLFF. V gene TRBV6-5 combines with J gene TRBJ1-4, with D unclear. The V and J ends lost 5 bases and 5 bases respectively, with 12 bases between them. Germline CDR1 and CDR2: MNHEY and SVGAGI. There are 14 residues in the CDR3.

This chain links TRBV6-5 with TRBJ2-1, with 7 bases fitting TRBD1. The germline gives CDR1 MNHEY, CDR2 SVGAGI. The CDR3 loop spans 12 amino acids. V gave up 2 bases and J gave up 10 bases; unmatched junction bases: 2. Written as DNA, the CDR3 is TGTGCCAGCAGTTACACGGGACAGGAGCAGTTCTTC. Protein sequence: CASSYTGQEQFF.

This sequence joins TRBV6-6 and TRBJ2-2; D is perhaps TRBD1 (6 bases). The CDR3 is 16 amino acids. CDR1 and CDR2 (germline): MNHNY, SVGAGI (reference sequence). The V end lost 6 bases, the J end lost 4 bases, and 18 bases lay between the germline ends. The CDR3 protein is CASRPSTGRSTGELFF. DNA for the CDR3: TGTGCCAGCAGGCCGTCCACAGGGCGTTCCACCGGGGAGCTGTTTTTT.

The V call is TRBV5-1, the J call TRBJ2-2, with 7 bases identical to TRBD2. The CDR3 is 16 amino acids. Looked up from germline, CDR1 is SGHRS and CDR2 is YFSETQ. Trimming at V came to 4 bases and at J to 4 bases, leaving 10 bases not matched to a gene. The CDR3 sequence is CASSDPGGMSTGELFF. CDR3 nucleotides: TGCGCCAGCAGCGACCCGGGAGGAATGAGCACCGGGGAGCTGTTTTTT.

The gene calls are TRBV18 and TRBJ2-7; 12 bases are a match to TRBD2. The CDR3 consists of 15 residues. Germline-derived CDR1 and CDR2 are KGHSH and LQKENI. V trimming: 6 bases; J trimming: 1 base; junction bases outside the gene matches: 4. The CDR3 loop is CASSLAGGPSYEQYF. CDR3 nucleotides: TGTGCCAGCTCCCTAGCGGGAGGGCCTTCCTACGAGCAGTACTTC.

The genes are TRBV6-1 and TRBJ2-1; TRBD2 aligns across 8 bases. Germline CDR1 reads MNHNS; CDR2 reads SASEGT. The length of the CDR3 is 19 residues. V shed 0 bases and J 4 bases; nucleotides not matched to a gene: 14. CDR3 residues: CASSEAGGAAGGTYNEQFF. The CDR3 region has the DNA TGTGCCAGCAGTGAAGCGGGTGGGGCGGCGGGAGGCACTTACAATGAGCAGTTCTTC.

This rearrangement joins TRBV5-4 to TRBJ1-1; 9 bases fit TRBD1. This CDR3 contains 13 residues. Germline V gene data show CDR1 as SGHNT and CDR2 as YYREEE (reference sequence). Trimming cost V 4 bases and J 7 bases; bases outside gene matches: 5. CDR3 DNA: TGTGCCAGCAGCGTGACAGGGGGAGATGAAGCTTTCTTT. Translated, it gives CASSVTGGDEAFF.

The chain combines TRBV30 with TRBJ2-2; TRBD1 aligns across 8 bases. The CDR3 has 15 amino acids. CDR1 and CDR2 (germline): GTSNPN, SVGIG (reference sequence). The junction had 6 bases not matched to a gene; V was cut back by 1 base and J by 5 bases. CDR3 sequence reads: CAWSAPGQETGELFF. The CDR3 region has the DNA TGTGCCTGGAGTGCACCGGGACAGGAGACCGGGGAGCTGTTTTTT.

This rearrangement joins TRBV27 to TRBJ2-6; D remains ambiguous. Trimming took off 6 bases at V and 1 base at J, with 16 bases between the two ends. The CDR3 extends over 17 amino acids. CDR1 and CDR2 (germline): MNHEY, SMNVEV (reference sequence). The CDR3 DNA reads TGTGCCAGCAGACGTAGCACTGGCGAGTCTGGGGCCAACGTCCTGACTTTC. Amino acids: CASRRSTGESGANVLTF.

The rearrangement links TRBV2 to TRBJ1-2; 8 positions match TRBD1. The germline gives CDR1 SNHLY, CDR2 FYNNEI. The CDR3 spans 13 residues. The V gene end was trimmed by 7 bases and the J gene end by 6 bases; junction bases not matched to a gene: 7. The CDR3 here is CASTTRGQDGYTF. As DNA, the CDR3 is TGTGCCAGCACGACCAGGGGGCAGGATGGCTACACCTTC.

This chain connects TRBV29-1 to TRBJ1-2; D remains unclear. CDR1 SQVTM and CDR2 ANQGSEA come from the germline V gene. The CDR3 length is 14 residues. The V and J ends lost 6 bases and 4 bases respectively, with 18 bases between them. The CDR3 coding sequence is TGCAGCGTCCCCCCGCGGGGAGAGGCCTATGGCTACACCTTC. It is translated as CSVPPRGEAYGYTF.

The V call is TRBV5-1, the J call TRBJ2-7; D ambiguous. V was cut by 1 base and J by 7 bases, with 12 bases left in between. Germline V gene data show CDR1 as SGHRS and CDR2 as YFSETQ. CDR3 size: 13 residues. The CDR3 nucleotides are TGCGCCAGCAGCTTGCTCCTGGAGAGTGAGCAGTACTTC. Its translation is CASSLLLESEQYF. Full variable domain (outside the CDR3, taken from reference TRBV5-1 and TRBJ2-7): KAGVTQTPRYLIKTRGQQVTLSCSPISGHRSVSWYQQTPGQGLQFLFEYFSETQRNKGNFPGRFSGRQFSNSRSEMNVSTLELGDSALYLCASSLLLESEQYFGPGTRLTVT.

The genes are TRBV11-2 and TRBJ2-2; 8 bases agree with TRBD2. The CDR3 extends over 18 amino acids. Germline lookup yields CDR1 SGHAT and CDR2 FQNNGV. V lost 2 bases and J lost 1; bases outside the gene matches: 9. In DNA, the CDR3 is TGTGCCAGCAGCTTACGTCCCGAAGCGGGAGTGAACACCGGGGAGCTGTTTTTT. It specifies CASSLRPEAGVNTGELFF.